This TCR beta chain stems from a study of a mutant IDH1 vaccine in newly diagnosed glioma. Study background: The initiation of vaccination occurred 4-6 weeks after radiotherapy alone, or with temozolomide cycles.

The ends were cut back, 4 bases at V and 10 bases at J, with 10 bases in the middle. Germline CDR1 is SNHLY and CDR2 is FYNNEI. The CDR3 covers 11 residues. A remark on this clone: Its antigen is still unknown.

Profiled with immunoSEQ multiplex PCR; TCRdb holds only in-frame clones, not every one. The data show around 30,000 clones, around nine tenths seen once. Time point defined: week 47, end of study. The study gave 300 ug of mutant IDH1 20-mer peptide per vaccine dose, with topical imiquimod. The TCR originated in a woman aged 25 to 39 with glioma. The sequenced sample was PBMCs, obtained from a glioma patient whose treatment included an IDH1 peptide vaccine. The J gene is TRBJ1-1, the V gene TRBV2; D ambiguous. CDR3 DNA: TGTGCCAGCAGTGTGGGTGGCGGAGCTTTCTTT. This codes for CASSVGGGAFF.